This T cell receptor beta chain derives from a study of a mutant IDH1 vaccine in newly diagnosed glioma. Overall study context: The treated group averaged approximately 42 years old and was roughly 62% male, approximately 40% female.

Germline V gene sequence: CDR1 SGDLS, CDR2 YYNGEE. The CDR3 runs to 14 residues. V was trimmed by 4 bases and J by 2 bases, leaving 10 bases between them. About this clone: The antigen is undetermined.

Time point here: week 47, end of study. Doses comprised 300 ug of mutant IDH1 20-mer peptide each, plus topical imiquimod. Some clones are missing from TCRdb's copy, which holds only in-frame ones; the method was immunoSEQ multiplex PCR. The sample contains fewer than 40,000 clones, roughly 84% of which appear only once. The genes are TRBV9 and TRBJ1-3; D gene ambiguous. The source of this sequence is a man aged 25 to 45 with glioma. The source material was PBMCs, sampled from a glioma patient whose treatment included an IDH1 peptide vaccine. Here the CDR3 reads CASSLQGAGNTIYF. Here the CDR3 DNA reads TGTGCCAGCAGCCTTCAAGGAGCTGGAAACACCATATATTTT.